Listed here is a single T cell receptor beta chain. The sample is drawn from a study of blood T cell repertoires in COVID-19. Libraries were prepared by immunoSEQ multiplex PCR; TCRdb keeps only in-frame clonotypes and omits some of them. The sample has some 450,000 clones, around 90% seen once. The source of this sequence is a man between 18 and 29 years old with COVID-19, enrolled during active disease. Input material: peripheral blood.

Written as DNA, the CDR3 is TGTGCCAGCAGCTTAGAGGGACACTATAATTCACCCCTCCACTTT. This sequence encodes CASSLEGHYNSPLHF. The rearrangement joins TRBV5-4 to TRBJ1-6; possible D gene TRBD1, 6 bases. Looked up from germline, CDR1 is SGHNT and CDR2 is YYREEE (reference sequence). V lost 2 bases, J lost 3 bases, and 9 bases lay in between. This CDR3 spans 15 amino acids.